This is a list of T cell receptor beta chains from one sample in a study of quantifying T cell responses using KT2 cells. MiXCR, run by TCRdb on the UMI-ligation and nested PCR reads, gives a single entry per CDR3 protein. Among 60,000 or so distinct CDR3 sequences listed, 10% to 15% were seen once. The sample comprised PBMCs spiked with cells of the T cell clone KT2. The receptors were gathered from a human donor. Both conserved end residues are part of each CDR3. Fields, in order: D gene, J gene, clone size, V gene, CDR3 DNA, CDR3 protein. A D gene is named only where the DNA matches it firmly. A row's size may be missing; if present it is once, few, many or a size class.

d_call: .
j_call: TRBJ1-1
clone_size: few
v_call: TRBV10-3
cdr3_nt: TGTGCCATCAGTGAGTATGCAGGGGAAAACACTGAAGCTTTCTTT
cdr3_aa: CAISEYAGENTEAFF

d_call: .
j_call: TRBJ2-7
clone_size: .
v_call: TRBV27
cdr3_nt: TGTGCCAGCGGCCTGTTCGAGCAGTACTTC
cdr3_aa: CASGLFEQYF

d_call: TRBD2
j_call: TRBJ2-1
clone_size: few
v_call: TRBV6-2/TRBV6-3
cdr3_nt: TGTGCCAGCAGCCCGGGACTAGCGGGAGGGCCATCCTACAATGAGCAGTTCTTC
cdr3_aa: CASSPGLAGGPSYNEQFF

d_call: .
j_call: TRBJ2-2
clone_size: many
v_call: TRBV5-4
cdr3_nt: TGTGCCAGCAGCTTGGGACGGGAATACACCGGGGAGCTGTTTTTT
cdr3_aa: CASSLGREYTGELFF

d_call: TRBD2
j_call: TRBJ2-7
clone_size: .
v_call: TRBV6-2/TRBV6-3
cdr3_nt: TGTGCCAGCAGTTACGGGGTTCGTAGCGGGAGTTACGAGCAGTACTTC
cdr3_aa: CASSYGVRSGSYEQYF

d_call: .
j_call: TRBJ1-4
clone_size: .
v_call: TRBV30
cdr3_nt: TGTGCCTGGAGACGCCAGGCTAATGAAAAACTGTTTTTT
cdr3_aa: CAWRRQANEKLFF

d_call: TRBD1
j_call: TRBJ2-7
clone_size: few
v_call: TRBV14
cdr3_nt: TGTGCCAGCAGCTCGGGCCGCTGGGACAGGGGTTACGAGCAGTACTTC
cdr3_aa: CASSSGRWDRGYEQYF

d_call: .
j_call: TRBJ2-7
clone_size: many
v_call: TRBV11-2
cdr3_nt: TGTGCCAGCAGCCACAGTGGTGGCCCCTACGAGCAGTACTTC
cdr3_aa: CASSHSGGPYEQYF

d_call: .
j_call: TRBJ2-7
clone_size: .
v_call: TRBV27
cdr3_nt: TGTGCCAGCAGTTTATCAGGACGAGGGTCCTACGAGCAGTACTTC
cdr3_aa: CASSLSGRGSYEQYF

d_call: TRBD1
j_call: TRBJ2-1
clone_size: few
v_call: TRBV15
cdr3_nt: TGTGCCACCAGCAAACCACAGGGGCGGGATGAGCAGTTCTTC
cdr3_aa: CATSKPQGRDEQFF

d_call: TRBD1
j_call: TRBJ1-4
clone_size: .
v_call: TRBV29-1
cdr3_nt: TGCAGCGTTGAGGCAGACGGGACAGGGGGCTTAGGACTGTTTTTT
cdr3_aa: CSVEADGTGGLGLFF

d_call: TRBD2
j_call: TRBJ2-1
clone_size: .
v_call: TRBV15
cdr3_nt: TGTGCCACCAGCAGGACAGCGGGGGTTGAGCAGTTCTTC
cdr3_aa: CATSRTAGVEQFF

d_call: .
j_call: TRBJ1-5
clone_size: many
v_call: TRBV20-1
cdr3_nt: TGCAGTGCTGCAGGACAGCACAATCAGCCCCAGCATTTT
cdr3_aa: CSAAGQHNQPQHF

d_call: TRBD1
j_call: TRBJ1-5
clone_size: .
v_call: TRBV2
cdr3_nt: TGTGCCAGCAGTTCCGGGACAGGGGGTCAGCCCCAGCATTTT
cdr3_aa: CASSSGTGGQPQHF